This T cell receptor (beta chain) stems from a study of T cells in Graves' hyperthyroidism and ophthalmopathy. Overall study results and limits: The model's output predicted ophthalmopathy at a median of 6.5 months prior to onset. Most expanded thyroid clonotypes above 0.001 also appeared in blood.

Investigators excluded patients with uncontrolled infection, other autoimmune disease, pregnancy or lactation. Used for diagnoses were clinical symptoms, serum thyroxine and TRAb, thyroid ultrasound and orbital computed tomography. This CDR3 comprises 15 residues. The V gene's germline CDR1 is MNHNS and CDR2 SASEGT. The ends were cut back, 8 bases at V and 3 bases at J, with 14 bases in the middle. The sample holds one count of this clonotype. The antigen is undetermined. Amplification yielded TCR beta CDR3 regions, with RNA transcripts as the source. First-round RT-PCR targeting the TCR CDR3 was performed with the HTBI primer set. TCRdb re-analysed the multiplex PCR reads in MiXCR, keeping a single row per CDR3 protein. The table has about 520,000 distinct CDR3 sequences, more than 20% seen once.

Sequencing input: blood. The sequence was collected from a young man with Graves' hyperthyroidism. The chain carries TRBV6-1 and TRBJ1-6; D perhaps matches TRBD1 (5 bases). CDR3 loop: CASALGTNYNSPLHF. The DNA for the CDR3 is TGTGCCAGCGCTCTAGGGACCAACTATAATTCACCCCTCCACTTT.